This T cell receptor (beta chain) emerged from a study of T cell responses to AZD1222 COVID-19 vaccine. Trimming took off 2 bases at V and 7 bases at J, with 14 bases between the two ends. Per germline, CDR1 SEHNR and CDR2 FQNEAQ (reference sequence). CDR3 length equals 14 residues. The data were produced by immunoSEQ multiplex PCR, yet TCRdb's version contains in-frame clones alone and is incomplete. This sample yields about 150,000 clones, of which 85% to 90% are seen a single time; roughly 5% belongs to the top ten. This rearrangement joins TRBV7-9 to TRBJ1-2; D is possibly TRBD1 (6 bases). This TCR was recovered from an adult in good health. Material: peripheral blood, obtained on day 0 of MenACWY control vaccination. CDR3 coding DNA: TGTGCCAGCAGCTTATTCTCCGGGGGCCGTGGCTACACCTTC. Translating gives CASSLFSGGRGYTF.